The rows below give T cell receptor beta chains drawn from one sample of a study of graft-versus-host responses after intestinal transplantation. Repertoires were generated with immunoSEQ multiplex PCR, while TCRdb's copy carries only in-frame clones and drops some. Of more than 65,000 clones listed, more than 85% are singletons. These receptors' targets are unknown. This sample comprised unstimulated CD8+ T cells sorted from spleen or lymph node cells, obtained before transplant. These receptors came from a human donor who was the organ donor for an intestinal transplant. The CDR3 runs from the conserved cysteine through the conserved F or W. The D gene is left open where the match is weak. Clone size, where shown, is once, few, many, or a class for clones that have expanded.

abundance	d_gene	v_gene	j_gene	CDR3nt	CDR3aa
NA	TRBD1	TRBV14	TRBJ1-2	TGTGCCAGCAGCCGCCGGGACAGGGGTGACTATGGCTACACCTTC	CASSRRDRGDYGYTF
NA	TRBD2	TRBV4-1	TRBJ2-5	TGCGCCAGCAGCCATTTTGGGCCTAGCGGCCAAGGGACCCAGTACTTC	CASSHFGPSGQGTQYF
NA	NA	TRBV14	TRBJ2-5	TGTGCCAGCAGCCAAGCTGGGGTTTTAGAGGCCCAGTACTTC	CASSQAGVLEAQYF
NA	NA	TRBV9	TRBJ2-3	TGTGCCAGCACCGTAGGGTGGCAATGGGGCATAGATACGCAGTATTTT	CASTVGWQWGIDTQYF
few	NA	TRBV19	TRBJ1-1	TGTGCCAGTAGCACCGGGGACACTGAAGCTTTCTTT	CASSTGDTEAFF
once	TRBD1	TRBV6-1	TRBJ1-1	TGTGCCAGCAGCCGGGACAGGGGGCGTAAAGCTGAAGCTTTCTTT	CASSRDRGRKAEAFF
NA	NA	TRBV5-5	TRBJ2-7	TGTGCCAGCAGCTTCGGACAAGGAACCTACGAGCAGTACTTC	CASSFGQGTYEQYF
once	TRBD2	TRBV11-3	TRBJ2-5	TGTGCCAGCAGCTTCCCTTTACTAGCGGGAGAGACCCAGTACTTC	CASSFPLLAGETQYF
NA	NA	TRBV12-5	TRBJ2-5	TGTGCTAGTGGCAGCCTGGACCCAAGAGGGGAGACCCAGTACTTC	CASGSLDPRGETQYF
NA	NA	TRBV6-1	TRBJ2-1	TGTGCCAGCAGTGAAGCACACAACTACAATGAGCAGTTCTTC	CASSEAHNYNEQFF
NA	NA	TRBV13	TRBJ1-5	TGTGCCAGCAGCTCCGTGGAAGCCAATCAGCCCCAGCATTTT	CASSSVEANQPQHF
NA	NA	TRBV30	TRBJ1-2	TGTGCCAAATGGGCAGCGGCAGTCCGTGGCTACACCTTC	CAKWAAAVRGYTF
NA	NA	TRBV19	TRBJ1-2	TGTGCCAGTAGTATATACGGAGGACAGACCAACTATGGCTACACCTTC	CASSIYGGQTNYGYTF
NA	TRBD1	TRBV4-1	TRBJ1-2	TGCGCCAGCAGCCTCCAGGACCCATTCGGACAGGGCGGCTATGGCTACACCTTC	CASSLQDPFGQGGYGYTF
NA	TRBD1	TRBV30	TRBJ2-7	TGTGCCTCAGAGACAGGGTACGACGAGCAGTACTTC	CASETGYDEQYF
NA	TRBD1	TRBV10-1	TRBJ1-4	TGCGCCAGCAGCGCAGGGGGCGAGGACGAAAAACTGTTTTTT	CASSAGGEDEKLFF
NA	NA	TRBV30	TRBJ2-3	TGTGCCTGGGGCCTCCTGTCGGATACGCAGTATTTT	CAWGLLSDTQYF
NA	TRBD1	TRBV6-5	TRBJ2-7	TGTGCCAGCAGTTTGACAGGGGGGCCCTCCTACGAGCAGTACTTC	CASSLTGGPSYEQYF
NA	TRBD2	TRBV5-1	TRBJ2-3	TGCGCCAGCAGCCCTACGTCGTTGTTAGCGGGAGTAAGAGATACGCAGTATTTT	CASSPTSLLAGVRDTQYF
NA	NA	TRBV5-4	TRBJ2-1	TGTGCCAGCAGCTCGGAAGAGGTTACCCCTAATGAGCAGTTCTTC	CASSSEEVTPNEQFF
NA	NA	TRBV6-1	TRBJ2-7	TGTGCCAGCCGCCCGGTTAGCTCCTACGAGCAGTACTTC	CASRPVSSYEQYF
NA	TRBD2	TRBV5-4	TRBJ2-1	TGTGCCAGCAGCTTGGGACTAGCGGAGTACAATGAGCAGTTCTTC	CASSLGLAEYNEQFF
NA	TRBD1	TRBV9	TRBJ2-5	TGTGCCAGCAGCTCCCCGGAGAGGACAGGCGGGGAGACCCAGTACTTC	CASSSPERTGGETQYF
once	NA	TRBV28	TRBJ1-2	TGTGCCAGCAGTTTAGAGGAGGGGCAGGGCGAGGGCTATGGCTACACCTTC	CASSLEEGQGEGYGYTF
NA	NA	TRBV11-2	TRBJ2-7	TGTGCCAGCAGCTTAGGTTCGGCCAGCTCCTACGAGCAGTACTTC	CASSLGSASSYEQYF
once	NA	TRBV5-4	TRBJ1-1	TGTGCCAGCAGCTTGTTCCTGAACACTGAAGCTTTCTTT	CASSLFLNTEAFF
NA	TRBD2	TRBV5-4	TRBJ2-3	TGTGCCAGCAGCCGGGCTTTGAGCGGGGGTTCCCTAGGCACAGATACGCAGTATTTT	CASSRALSGGSLGTDTQYF
NA	NA	TRBV27	TRBJ1-5	TGTGCCAGCAGTTCGATGGGTTTCCTGACGCAGCCCCAGCATTTT	CASSSMGFLTQPQHF
NA	NA	TRBV29-1	TRBJ2-1	TGCAGCGTTGAGGGGTCCCCAAATGAGCAGTTCTTC	CSVEGSPNEQFF
NA	NA	TRBV11-3	TRBJ2-7	TGTGCCAGCAGCTGGGCAAGTGGCCCAGAGGGTGGCGAGCAGTACTTC	CASSWASGPEGGEQYF
NA	NA	TRBV4-1	TRBJ1-2	TGCGCCAGCAGCCAAGTTGTGACCGAACCAGATGGCTACACCTTC	CASSQVVTEPDGYTF
few	NA	TRBV5-1	TRBJ2-1	TGCGCCAGCAGCGGGGCAGGGGCGGGGGAGTACAATGAGCAGTTCTTC	CASSGAGAGEYNEQFF
NA	NA	TRBV2	TRBJ1-2	TGTGCCAGCAGTGGGGGGTCACGCTACACCTTC	CASSGGSRYTF
NA	NA	TRBV4-1	TRBJ2-7	TGCGCCAGCAGCCAAGGGGCGTATCTTGAGCAGTACTTC	CASSQGAYLEQYF
NA	NA	TRBV28	TRBJ1-1	TGTGCCAGCAGTTCCCCCCCCGGGAGTATGAACACTGAAGCTTTCTTT	CASSSPPGSMNTEAFF
NA	NA	TRBV2	TRBJ2-2	TGTGCCAGCAGGGGTATGGGCGGGGAGCTGTTTTTT	CASRGMGGELFF
NA	NA	TRBV11-2	TRBJ1-2	TGTGCCAGCAGCTTATGGGTTGCGGGCGGCGGGGGAGACACCTTC	CASSLWVAGGGGDTF
NA	TRBD1	TRBV4-1	TRBJ2-7	TGCGCCAGCAGCCAAGAGGCAGGGGGCCACGAGCAGTACTTC	CASSQEAGGHEQYF
NA	NA	TRBV7-6	TRBJ2-2	TGTGCCAGCAGCTTGGCAAATGGGGTAAACACCGGGGAGCTGTTTTTT	CASSLANGVNTGELFF
NA	NA	TRBV29-1	TRBJ1-4	TGCAGCGTCCGCCAGAATGAAAAACTGTTTTTT	CSVRQNEKLFF
NA	NA	TRBV2	TRBJ2-7	TGTGCCAGCAGTGGAGGGGGTCCGGACCCCTACGAGCAGTACTTC	CASSGGGPDPYEQYF
NA	TRBD1	TRBV19	TRBJ2-1	TGTGCCAGTAGTATAGGGACAGGGGCCTACAATGAGCAGTTCTTC	CASSIGTGAYNEQFF
NA	TRBD1	TRBV19	TRBJ1-2	TGTGCCAGTAGCCAAAGGACAGGATTGGGCTACGCCTTC	CASSQRTGLGYAF
once	NA	TRBV5-4	TRBJ2-7	TGTGCCAGCAGCTTGGTCTCGGAGGGCTACGAGCAGTACTTC	CASSLVSEGYEQYF
NA	TRBD2	TRBV10-2	TRBJ2-2	TGCGCCAGCAAGTCTGGCGGGGGGGCCGCCGGGGAGCTGTTTTTT	CASKSGGGAAGELFF
NA	TRBD2	TRBV14	TRBJ2-7	TGTGCCAGCAGCCAAGGTGATAGCGGGGGTGACTACGAGCAGTACTTC	CASSQGDSGGDYEQYF
once	NA	TRBV7-9	TRBJ2-3	TGTGCCAGCAGTTTACTTAGCACAGATACGCAGTATTTT	CASSLLSTDTQYF
NA	NA	TRBV19	TRBJ2-7	TGTGCCAGTAGTATTGGTTCATTTCCCTCCTACGAGCAGTACTTC	CASSIGSFPSYEQYF
NA	NA	TRBV5-5	TRBJ2-1	TGTGCCAGCAGCCCCGGACGTAATGAGCAGTTCTTC	CASSPGRNEQFF
NA	TRBD2	TRBV13	TRBJ2-1	TGTGCCAGCAGCACAGGCGGGGGGCAAGAGCAGTTCTTC	CASSTGGGQEQFF
NA	NA	TRBV7-9	TRBJ2-5	TGTGCCAGCAGCCATGGCGGGAAAGGACTACAAGAGACCCAGTACTTC	CASSHGGKGLQETQYF
NA	TRBD2	TRBV28	TRBJ2-7	TGTGCCAGCAGTTTTGAGAGCGGGAGCTCCTACGAGCAGTACTTC	CASSFESGSSYEQYF
NA	TRBD1	TRBV7-6	TRBJ2-2	TGTGCCAGCAGAAACCGGGACAGGGAATCAGGGGAGCTGTTTTTT	CASRNRDRESGELFF
NA	TRBD2	TRBV2	TRBJ2-1	TGTGCCAGCAGTCCTAGACTAGCGGGGTTACTCTACAATGAGCAGTTCTTC	CASSPRLAGLLYNEQFF
NA	TRBD1	TRBV25-1	TRBJ2-1	TGTGCCAGCAGTGGACAGGGAACAGACAATGAGCAGTTCTTC	CASSGQGTDNEQFF
NA	TRBD1	TRBV4-2	TRBJ1-1	TGTGCCAGCAGCCAAGCCGGGACAGAGAACACTGAAGCTTTCTTT	CASSQAGTENTEAFF
NA	TRBD1	TRBV7-9	TRBJ2-4	TGTGCCAGCAGCCCGAGGACAGGGGTGGCCAAAAACATTCAGTACTTC	CASSPRTGVAKNIQYF
few	TRBD2	TRBV2	TRBJ2-2	TGTGCCAGCAGTGGCGGGGGAGGGTTGAACACCGGGGAGCTGTTTTTT	CASSGGGGLNTGELFF
NA	NA	TRBV6-5	TRBJ2-3	TGTGCCAGCACGCCTTCAGGATCTAGCACAGATACGCAGTATTTT	CASTPSGSSTDTQYF